These 11 T cell receptor beta chains came from one sample sequenced in a study of T cell responses to AZD1222 COVID-19 vaccine. Sequencing was performed with immunoSEQ multiplex PCR; in TCRdb, only in-frame clones are kept and a portion is missing. The sample yields tens of thousands of clones, around 82% seen once. The sequencing here drew on peripheral blood, taken on day 0 of AZD1222 vaccination. These receptor sequences come from an adult in good health.

The genes are TRBV7-8 and TRBJ1-6, with D maybe TRBD1 (6 bases). This CDR3 is 17 amino acids long. V gave up 1 base and J gave up 7 bases, with 17 bases separating them. Germline CDR1 reads SGHVS; CDR2 reads FQNEAQ. CDR3 DNA sequence: TGTGCCAGCAGCTTAGGGCCCGCAACAGGGTGGAATTCACCCCTCCACTTT. Its protein is CASSLGPATGWNSPLHF.

The chain is built from TRBV7-8 and TRBJ1-2; TRBD1 matches at 7 bases. The germline V gene encodes CDR1 SGHVS and CDR2 FQNEAQ. This CDR3 has 13 amino acids. The junction had 8 bases not matched to a gene; V was cut back by 6 bases and J by 7 bases. The CDR3 DNA sequence: TGTGCCAGCAGACGAGACAGGGACGGTGGCTACACCTTC. It codes for CASRRDRDGGYTF. The entire variable domain, with the rest obtained from reference TRBV7-8 and TRBJ1-2, is as follows: GAGVSQSPRYKVAKRGQDVALRCDPISGHVSLFWYQQALGQGPEFLTYFQNEAQLDKSGLPSDRFFAERPEGSVSTLKIQRTQQEDSAVYLCASRRDRDGGYTFGSGTRLTVV.

The rearrangement links TRBV2 to TRBJ1-5, with 7 bases that match TRBD1. The J segment lost 10 bases and the V segment lost 3 bases, leaving 9 bases of the junction unmatched. Looked up from germline, CDR1 is SNHLY and CDR2 is FYNNEI. This CDR3 comprises 14 residues. The CDR3, as DNA: TGTGCCAGCAGTGATCACAGGGGCCCTCAACCCCAGCATTTT. It is translated as CASSDHRGPQPQHF. Full variable domain (remainder filled in from reference TRBV2 and TRBJ1-5): EPEVTQTPSHQVTQMGQEVILRCVPISNHLYFYWYRQILGQKVEFLVSFYNNEISEKSEIFDDQFSVERPDGSNFTLKIRSTKLEDSAMYFCASSDHRGPQPQHFGDGTRLSIL.

The chain combines TRBV10-1 with TRBJ2-6; 8 nucleotides line up with TRBD1. With 2 bases clipped from V and 2 bases from J, the junction kept 11 bases outside the gene matches. CDR3 length: 19 amino acids. CDR1 and CDR2 from the germline V gene are WNHNN and SYGVQD (reference sequence). CDR3 loop: CASSETGGRVSAGANVLTF. The CDR3 DNA reads TGCGCCAGCAGTGAGACAGGGGGTAGAGTGTCGGCTGGGGCCAACGTCCTGACTTTC.

V is TRBV24-1 and J is TRBJ2-7; D remains unclear. This CDR3 has 12 amino acids. V lost 0 bases to trimming and J lost 8 bases, with 7 bases between them. Germline CDR1 and CDR2: KGHDR and SFDVKD. The CDR3 DNA reads TGTGCCACCAGTGATTTGGGCGGAAAGCAGTACTTC. Protein product: CATSDLGGKQYF.

The chain is built from TRBV3-1 (or the pseudogene TRBV3-2) and TRBJ1-2, with 9 bases identical to TRBD1. Trimming took 4 bases from V and 5 from J; bases not matched to a gene: 23. The CDR3 is made up of 20 amino acids. The V gene's germline CDR1 is LGHDT and CDR2 YNNKEL (reference sequence). CDR3 residues: CASSPRYLGGNTGGLYGYTF. CDR3 in DNA: TGTGCCAGCAGCCCCCGATACCTGGGCGGGAATACAGGGGGCTTATATGGCTACACCTTC.

The chain recombines TRBV9 with TRBJ2-2; 8 bases are a match to TRBD1. The CDR3 is 18 amino acids. The trim removed 0 bases at V and 4 bases at J, leaving 11 bases unmatched. The germline CDR1 and CDR2 sequences are SGDLS and YYNGEE. The CDR3 sequence: CASSVDFSTGGITGELFF. CDR3 coding DNA: TGTGCCAGCAGCGTAGACTTCTCTACAGGGGGAATCACCGGGGAGCTGTTTTTT. The full variable domain, with the rest looked up from reference TRBV9 and TRBJ2-2, is DSGVTQTPKHLITATGQRVTLRCSPRSGDLSVYWYQQSLDQGLQFLIQYYNGEERAKGNILERFSAQQFPDLHSELNLSSLELGDSALYFCASSVDFSTGGITGELFFGEGSRLTVL.

The rearrangement links TRBV14 to TRBJ1-2; no definite D call. CDR3 length equals 15 residues. Per the germline V gene, CDR1 is SGHDN and CDR2 is FVKESK. Deletions cut 2 bases from V and 2 bases from J, with 12 bases between. In DNA form, the CDR3 reads TGTGCCAGCAGCCAAAGGAGGGAACCAAACTATGGCTACACCTTC. Translated: CASSQRREPNYGYTF.

The CDR3 DNA reads TGTGCCAGCAGCTTTAGGAGGGGGGGACAAGAGACCCAGTACTTC. It is translated as CASSFRRGGQETQYF. The chain joins TRBV7-9 to TRBJ2-5; a weak D match, TRBD2 (7 bases). With 3 bases removed from V and 2 bases from J, the gap between germline ends came to 13 bases. The CDR3 runs to 15 residues. Germline V gene sequence: CDR1 SEHNR, CDR2 FQNEAQ (reference sequence).

This clone occurred once. The CDR3 region has the DNA TGTGCCAGCAGCCAAGACAGAGATCGACTACCCGTACGGGTGGCTTTCTTT. Translated: CASSQDRDRLPVRVAFF. This chain links TRBV5-6 with TRBJ1-1, with a tentative D call TRBD1 (5 bases). Germline V gives CDR1 SGHDT, CDR2 YYEEEE. The V end lost 4 bases, the J end lost 11 bases, and 30 bases lay between the germline ends. This CDR3 comprises 17 residues.

The chain combines TRBV12-3 or TRBV12-4 with TRBJ1-3; no definite D call. This CDR3 contains 12 residues. Trimming pared 7 bases from V and 4 bases from J, leaving 8 bases between. CDR3 region: CASTRTGNTIYF. The CDR3 bases are TGTGCCAGCACACGGACGGGAAACACCATATATTTT.